Shown below are 13 T cell receptor beta chains from a single sample sequenced in a study of radiotherapy plus CTLA-4 blockade in lung cancer (dated by TCRdb to about 2018). Library construction relied on the immunoSEQ multiplex PCR assay. TCRdb obtained this table from immuneACCESS and retained in-frame rearrangements with V and J assigned. These tables miss some clones; where compared with another copy, unresolved V genes account for less than half of the shortfall, and the remainder is unexplained. Counted in this sample were 90,000 or so clones; 83% of them appeared once. The ten largest account for 0.75% to 0.85% of the sample. Specimen: peripheral blood, collected from a patient treated with radiotherapy plus ipilimumab. The source is a human donor with non-small cell lung cancer who had stable disease on radiotherapy plus ipilimumab.

The V and J genes are TRBV7-9 and TRBJ2-7; 7 bases fit TRBD2. CDR3 length: 13 residues. J was trimmed by 6 bases and V by 3 bases; bases with no gene match: 5. Looked up from germline, CDR1 is SEHNR and CDR2 is FQNEAQ (reference sequence). CDR3 loop: CASSFAGVAEQYF. The CDR3 nucleotides are TGTGCCAGCAGCTTCGCGGGGGTGGCCGAGCAGTACTTC.

On this clone: The junction departs from germline at one end; a sequencing error may be responsible. Other DNA sequences within the sample encode an identical CDR3. The J gene is TRBJ1-6, the V gene TRBV5-1; D is ambiguous. The CDR3 contains 14 residues. CDR1 and CDR2 from the germline V gene are SGHRS and YFSETQ. In nucleotides, the CDR3 is TGCGCCAGCAGCTTGCGAGGGTTGGATTCACCCCTCCATTTT. Translating gives CASSLRGLDSPLHF.

The rearrangement uses TRBV4-1 and TRBJ1-6; D unclear. V was cut by 0 bases and J by 4 bases, with 10 bases left in between. The CDR3 spans 16 residues. Germline V gene lookup returns CDR1 MGHRA and CDR2 YSYEKL. The CDR3 bases are TGCGCCAGCAGCCAAGAGAAGGAGTTATATAATTCACCCCTCCACTTT. Translating it yields CASSQEKELYNSPLHF.

This chain uses TRBV9 with TRBJ2-2; 9 bases are a match to TRBD1. V lost 4 bases and J lost 6; bases outside the gene matches: 10. CDR1 is SGDLS and CDR2 is YYNGEE in the germline V gene. This CDR3 spans 16 amino acids. This CDR3 is CASSPPTGGRSGELFF. Here the CDR3 DNA reads TGTGCCAGCAGCCCTCCGACAGGGGGAAGGTCCGGGGAGCTGTTTTTT.

The V call is TRBV6-1, the J call TRBJ2-7; 12 nucleotides line up with TRBD1. With 8 bases clipped from V and 3 bases from J, the junction kept 5 bases outside the gene matches. CDR1 is MNHNS, CDR2 SASEGT, per germline. CDR3 length: 14 amino acids. The CDR3 sequence is CASQGTGGGYEQYF. DNA of the CDR3: TGTGCCAGCCAGGGGACAGGGGGCGGCTACGAGCAGTACTTC.

The V call is TRBV5-1, the J call TRBJ2-1, with 8 bases lining up with TRBD1. CDR1 SGHRS and CDR2 YFSETQ come from the germline V gene. J lost 14 bases, V lost 0 bases, and 1 base had no gene match. This CDR3 contains 11 residues. The CDR3 sequence is CASSLGQGKFF. The CDR3 DNA follows: TGCGCCAGCAGCTTGGGACAGGGGAAGTTCTTC.

The chain has TRBV19 and TRBJ2-7; D is tentatively TRBD1 or TRBD2 (7 bases each). Germline CDR1 is LNHDA and CDR2 is SQIVND (reference sequence). The CDR3 contains 15 residues. V lost 4 bases and J 0 bases, leaving 13 bases between the germline ends. The CDR3 DNA follows: TGTGCCAGTAGTAGCGGGGGACAGTTCTCCTACGAGCAGTACTTC. It yields the protein CASSSGGQFSYEQYF. Using reference TRBV19 and TRBJ2-7 for the parts outside the CDR3, the full variable domain is DGGITQSPKYLFRKEGQNVTLSCEQNLNHDAMYWYRQDPGQGLRLIYYSQIVNDFQKGDIAEGYSVSREKKESFPLTVTSAQKNPTAFYLCASSSGGQFSYEQYFGPGTRLTVT.

V is TRBV14 and J is TRBJ2-3; D not resolved. The V and J ends lost 0 bases and 3 bases respectively, with 10 bases between them. The CDR3 loop spans 15 amino acids. Looked up from germline, CDR1 is SGHDN and CDR2 is FVKESK. This CDR3 reads CASSQDRRRTDTQYF. The CDR3 DNA is TGTGCCAGCAGCCAAGATCGAAGGAGAACAGATACGCAGTATTTT.

The chain joins TRBV9 to TRBJ1-3; D is uncertain. This CDR3 contains 16 residues. From germline, CDR1 is SGDLS and CDR2 YYNGEE. V was clipped by 2 bases and J by 0 bases, with 12 bases between them. The CDR3 bases are TGTGCCAGCAGCGTCTCAGGAGAGCGCTCTGGAAACACCATATATTTT. Translated: CASSVSGERSGNTIYF.

The table lists this clone with a few counts. This sequence joins TRBV23-1 and TRBJ1-3; D gene ambiguous. TRBV23-1 is marked as an open reading frame, function uncertain. The CDR3 length is 11 residues. The V end lost 11 bases, the J end lost 4 bases, and 9 bases lay between the germline ends. CDR3 DNA: TGCGCCCGGCGGGGAGGAAACACCATATATTTT. It is translated as CARRGGNTIYF.

This chain uses TRBV2 with TRBJ2-2, with 8 bases lining up with TRBD1. The CDR3 is 16 residues long. From germline, CDR1 is SNHLY and CDR2 FYNNEI. Germline trimming cut 5 bases from V and 4 bases from J; bases unmatched to any gene: 9. CDR3: CASSPGQGEGTGELFF. In DNA form, the CDR3 reads TGTGCCAGCAGTCCCGGACAGGGCGAAGGCACCGGGGAGCTGTTTTTT.

V usage is TRBV28 and J usage is TRBJ2-7, with D maybe TRBD1 (6 bases). Germline loops: CDR1 MDHEN, CDR2 SYDVKM. This CDR3 comprises 15 residues. V shed 5 bases and J shed 0 bases, with 14 bases lying between them. CDR3 region: CASSILQGSSYEQYF. The CDR3 DNA reads as TGTGCCAGCAGTATACTACAGGGAAGCTCCTACGAGCAGTACTTC.

This clone occurred once. The chain recombines TRBV9 with TRBJ2-3; D gene unclear. Trimming left V 3 bases short and J 0 bases short, with 11 bases between. In germline, CDR1 is SGDLS, CDR2 YYNGEE. CDR3 length: 15 residues. The CDR3 region has the DNA TGTGCCAGCAGCGCCTCAGGTGGTAGCACAGATACGCAGTATTTT. Translating gives CASSASGGSTDTQYF. Looking up the rest from reference TRBV9 and TRBJ2-3 gives the full variable domain: DSGVTQTPKHLITATGQRVTLRCSPRSGDLSVYWYQQSLDQGLQFLIQYYNGEERAKGNILERFSAQQFPDLHSELNLSSLELGDSALYFCASSASGGSTDTQYFGPGTRLTVL.